This TCR beta chain was retrieved from a study of T cell responses to AZD1222 COVID-19 vaccine. Study-wide results and caveats: The peak T cell response came first, and repertoires were sampled only after it. Once two AZD1222 doses were given, Spike-specific TCR breadth and depth went up. Only six or seven AZD1222 recipients tested seropositive at baseline. White British ancestry dominated among donors, who included more females, and clonal diversity was possibly underestimated.

V gave up 3 bases and J gave up 3 bases; unmatched junction bases: 1. Germline CDR1 and CDR2: SGHAT and FQNNGV. The CDR3 runs 14 residues. TCRdb's table, derived via immunoSEQ multiplex PCR, lists solely in-frame clones and lacks some. The profile shows 160,000 or so clones, approximately 86% of them singletons. About this clone itself: Its antigen is currently unknown.

This material consisted of peripheral blood, taken after recovery from COVID-19. This chain links TRBV11-2 with TRBJ2-2; the match to TRBD1 covers 7 bases. The TCR originated in an adult who had recovered from COVID-19. Written as DNA, the CDR3 is TGTGCCAGCAGCTTGGGACAGCACACCGGGGAGCTGTTTTTT. Translating gives CASSLGQHTGELFF.